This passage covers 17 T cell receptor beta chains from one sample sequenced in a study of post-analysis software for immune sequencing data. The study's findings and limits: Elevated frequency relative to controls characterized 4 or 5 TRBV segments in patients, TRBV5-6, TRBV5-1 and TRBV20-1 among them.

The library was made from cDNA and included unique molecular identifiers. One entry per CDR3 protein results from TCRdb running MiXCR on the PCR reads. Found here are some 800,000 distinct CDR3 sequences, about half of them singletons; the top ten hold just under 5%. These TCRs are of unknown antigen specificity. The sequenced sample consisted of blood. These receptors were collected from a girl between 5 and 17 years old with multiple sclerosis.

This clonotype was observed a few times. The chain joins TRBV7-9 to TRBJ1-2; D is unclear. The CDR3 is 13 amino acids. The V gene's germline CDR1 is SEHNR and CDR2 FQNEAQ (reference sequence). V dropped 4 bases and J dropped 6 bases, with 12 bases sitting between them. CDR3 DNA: TGTGCCAGCAGCTCCCTGGTCGCGGATGGCTACACCTTC. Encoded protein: CASSSLVADGYTF.

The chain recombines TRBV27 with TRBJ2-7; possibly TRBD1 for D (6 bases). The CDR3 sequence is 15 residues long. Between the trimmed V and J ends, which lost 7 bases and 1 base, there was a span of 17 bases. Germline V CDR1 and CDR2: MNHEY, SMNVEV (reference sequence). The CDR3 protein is CASKPQGTYSYEQYF. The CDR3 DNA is TGTGCCAGCAAACCCCAGGGGACCTATTCCTACGAGCAGTACTTC.

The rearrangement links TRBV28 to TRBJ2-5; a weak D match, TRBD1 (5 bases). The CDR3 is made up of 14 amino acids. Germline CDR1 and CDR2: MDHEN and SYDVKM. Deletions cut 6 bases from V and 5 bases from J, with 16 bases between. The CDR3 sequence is CASSAVPGWETQYF. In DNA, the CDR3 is TGTGCCAGCAGCGCAGTTCCAGGGTGGGAGACCCAGTACTTC.

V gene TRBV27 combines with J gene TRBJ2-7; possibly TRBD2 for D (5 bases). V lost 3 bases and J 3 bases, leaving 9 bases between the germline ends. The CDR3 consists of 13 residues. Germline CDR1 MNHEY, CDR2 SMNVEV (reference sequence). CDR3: CASSFGIHYEQYF. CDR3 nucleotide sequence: TGTGCCAGCAGTTTCGGGATCCACTACGAGCAGTACTTC.

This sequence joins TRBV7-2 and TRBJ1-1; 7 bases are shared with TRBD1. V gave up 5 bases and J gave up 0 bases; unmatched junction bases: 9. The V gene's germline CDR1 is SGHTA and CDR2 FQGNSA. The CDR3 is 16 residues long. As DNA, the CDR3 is TGTGCCAGCAGCCTCCCGACAGGGCCTATGAACACTGAAGCTTTCTTT. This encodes CASSLPTGPMNTEAFF.

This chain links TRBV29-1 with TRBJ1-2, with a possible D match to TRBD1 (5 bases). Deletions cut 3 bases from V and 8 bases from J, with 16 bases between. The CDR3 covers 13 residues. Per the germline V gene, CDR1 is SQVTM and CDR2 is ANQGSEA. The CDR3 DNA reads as TGCAGCGTTGAGGTCGGGGCAGGGTTGGGCTACACCTTC. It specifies CSVEVGAGLGYTF.

This chain's CDR3 is CASSQISGGPYEQYF. DNA for the CDR3: TGTGCCAGCAGTCAAATTAGCGGAGGTCCCTACGAGCAGTACTTC. The chain employs TRBV6-2 or TRBV6-3 and TRBJ2-5; TRBD2 might be the D (6 bases). The J call may not be correct, given that the DNA end is closer to TRBJ2-7. The CDR3 totals 15 residues. Germline CDR1 and CDR2: MNHEY and SVGEGT.

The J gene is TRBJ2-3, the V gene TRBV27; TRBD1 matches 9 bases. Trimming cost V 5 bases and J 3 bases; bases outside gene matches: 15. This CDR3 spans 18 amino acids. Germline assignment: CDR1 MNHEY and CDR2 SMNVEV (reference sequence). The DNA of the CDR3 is TGTGCCAGCAGTCTAACAGGGGGCGCGAGATTAGGGACAGATACGCAGTATTTT. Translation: CASSLTGGARLGTDTQYF.

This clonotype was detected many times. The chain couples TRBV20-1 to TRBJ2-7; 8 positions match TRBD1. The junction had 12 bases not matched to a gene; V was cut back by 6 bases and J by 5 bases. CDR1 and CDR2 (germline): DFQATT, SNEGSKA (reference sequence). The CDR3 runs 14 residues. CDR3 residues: CSAAPPRGLNEQYF. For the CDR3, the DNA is TGCAGTGCCGCTCCGCCCAGGGGGCTAAACGAGCAGTACTTC.

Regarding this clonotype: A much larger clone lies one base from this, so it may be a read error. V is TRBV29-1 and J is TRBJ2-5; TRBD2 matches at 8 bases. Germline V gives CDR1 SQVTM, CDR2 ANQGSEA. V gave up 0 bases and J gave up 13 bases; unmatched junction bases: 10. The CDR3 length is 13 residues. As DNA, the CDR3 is TGCAGCGTTGAAGATAAGATCGCGGGAGGTCGGTACTTC. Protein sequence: CSVEDKIAGGRYF.

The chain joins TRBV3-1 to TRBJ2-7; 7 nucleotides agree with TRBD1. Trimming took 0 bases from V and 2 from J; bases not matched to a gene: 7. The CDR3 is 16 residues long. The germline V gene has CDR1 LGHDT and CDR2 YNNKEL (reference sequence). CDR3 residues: CASSQDPTGRTYEQYF. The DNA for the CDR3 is TGTGCCAGCAGCCAAGATCCGACAGGGAGAACCTACGAGCAGTACTTC.

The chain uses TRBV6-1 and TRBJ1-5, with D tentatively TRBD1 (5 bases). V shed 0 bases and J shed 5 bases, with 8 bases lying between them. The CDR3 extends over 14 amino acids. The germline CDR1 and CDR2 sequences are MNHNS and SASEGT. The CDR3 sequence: CASSEATADQPQHF. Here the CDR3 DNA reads TGTGCCAGCAGTGAAGCGACAGCAGATCAGCCCCAGCATTTT.

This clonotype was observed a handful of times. CDR3 nucleotide sequence: TGTGCCACCAGCAGAGATTGGGGGGAGCAGTACTTC. This sequence encodes CATSRDWGEQYF. The chain has TRBV15 and TRBJ2-7; D possibly uses TRBD1 or TRBD2 (5 bases each). Germline V gene sequence: CDR1 LNHNV, CDR2 YYDKDF (reference sequence). The CDR3 consists of 12 residues. The V and J ends lost 0 bases and 7 bases respectively, with 7 bases between them.

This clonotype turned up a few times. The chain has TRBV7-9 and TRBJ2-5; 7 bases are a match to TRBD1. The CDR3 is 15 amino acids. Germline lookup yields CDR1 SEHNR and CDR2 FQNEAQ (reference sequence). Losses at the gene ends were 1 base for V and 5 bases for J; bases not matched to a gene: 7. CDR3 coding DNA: TGTGCCAGCAGCTTAGAAAGGGGGCGAGGGGAGACCCAGTACTTC. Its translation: CASSLERGRGETQYF.

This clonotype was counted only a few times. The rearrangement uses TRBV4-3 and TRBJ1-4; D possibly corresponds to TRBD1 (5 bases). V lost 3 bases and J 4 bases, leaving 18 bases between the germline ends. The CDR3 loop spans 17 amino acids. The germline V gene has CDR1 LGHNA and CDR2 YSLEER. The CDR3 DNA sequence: TGCGCCAGCAGCCAGGGGATTGGGGGAACCCTTAATGAAAAACTGTTTTTT. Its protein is CASSQGIGGTLNEKLFF.

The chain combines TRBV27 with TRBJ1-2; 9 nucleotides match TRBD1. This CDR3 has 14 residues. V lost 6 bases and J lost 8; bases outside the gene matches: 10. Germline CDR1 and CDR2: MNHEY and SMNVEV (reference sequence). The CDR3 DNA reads TGTGCCAGCAGACGGACAGGGGTTTCGCGGGGCTACACCTTC. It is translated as CASRRTGVSRGYTF.

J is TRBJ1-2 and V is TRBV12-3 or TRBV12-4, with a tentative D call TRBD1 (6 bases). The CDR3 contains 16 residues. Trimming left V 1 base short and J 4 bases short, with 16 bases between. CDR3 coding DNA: TGTGCCAGCAGTTTAGAGGGGACAAAGCCAATCTATGGCTACACCTTC. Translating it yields CASSLEGTKPIYGYTF.